This T cell receptor beta chain was captured by sequencing in a study of shared clonotypes between healthy human individuals. Study details: Sampling drew on donors who were two women and a few men aged 18 to 49. Each donor's CD8 memory used one plate, CD8 naive two, each CD4 subset three. The study's findings and limits: With a few donors compared, approximately 5.5% of naive CD4 clonotypes were shared.

TCRdb's table, derived via immunoSEQ multiplex PCR, lists solely in-frame clones and lacks some. The repertoire includes a few million clones, approximately 94% of them detected once, and over 0.12% sits in the top ten. On this clone itself: What it binds is unknown.

Germline V gives CDR1 MNHNY, CDR2 SVGAGI (reference sequence). CDR3 length: 15 residues. With V trimmed by 6 bases and J by 4 bases, 11 bases remained unmatched. The material sequenced was naive CD4+ T cells sorted from blood. The sample's subset: CD45RA+ positively selected. The chain carries TRBV6-6 and TRBJ2-7; the match to TRBD1 covers 8 bases. This receptor was taken from a man aged 18 to 29 in good health. CDR3 DNA: TGTGCCAGCAGCGATACCGGGACAGGAAAATACGAGCAGTACTTC. Protein product: CASSDTGTGKYEQYF.